Following are 3 T cell receptor beta chains from one sample sequenced in a study of T cell repertoires in cytomegalovirus infection. In TCRdb, the reads were re-called with MiXCR into one record per CDR3 protein. Among 100,000 to 150,000 distinct CDR3 sequences listed, about 24% were seen once. The antigens for these receptors are not known. The sequenced material came from PBMCs, sequenced either directly or after in vitro stimulation (not recorded which). These receptors were collected from a human donor in good health (CMV status not recorded). Some clones in this sample may be carry-over from other donors' samples.

This clonotype was counted many times. This chain connects TRBV7-2 to TRBJ2-7, with 13 bases lining up with TRBD2. There are 14 residues in the CDR3. Germline lookup yields CDR1 SGHTA and CDR2 FQGNSA. The trim removed 6 bases at V and 7 bases at J, leaving 6 bases unmatched. The chain's CDR3 is CASSPTSGRGEQYV. The CDR3 DNA is TGTGCCAGCAGTCCTACTAGCGGGAGGGGAGAGCAGTACGTC.

This clonotype came up many times. V usage is TRBV7-6 and J usage is TRBJ2-3; D not resolved. Trimming pared 5 bases from V and 1 base from J, leaving 4 bases between. Per germline, CDR1 SGHVS and CDR2 FNYEAQ. The CDR3 runs to 12 residues. The CDR3: CASSKGTDTQYF. As DNA, the CDR3 is TGTGCCAGCAGCAAGGGCACAGATACGCAGTATTTT.

This clonotype was counted a single time. The gene calls are TRBV4-3 and TRBJ2-3, with D unclear. The CDR3 consists of 14 residues. V lost 0 bases to trimming and J lost 2 bases, with 6 bases between them. CDR1 and CDR2 (germline): LGHNA, YSLEER. The CDR3 DNA reads as TGCGCCAGCAGCCAAGAGCAGTACACAGATACGCAGTATTTT. Its translation: CASSQEQYTDTQYF.